This TCR beta chain originates from a study of blood T cell repertoires in COVID-19. Background on the study: COVID-19 samples collected from the United States, Italy and Spain covered acute and convalescent phases. The analysed material was cDNA or gDNA that came from T cells, B-cell-depleted T cells, or PBMCs.

As processed by the authors: Quantification of nucleated cells was approximated via reference gene primer amplification. Sequencing was performed with immunoSEQ multiplex PCR; in TCRdb, only in-frame clones are kept and a portion is missing. Clone size and the V and J calls come from that table; the DNA yielded D and trimming. The table records about 170,000 clones, roughly 85% of them present only once. Per germline, CDR1 LNHDA and CDR2 SQIVND (reference sequence). The V segment lost 2 bases and the J segment 10 bases; nucleotides outside the gene matches: 6. The CDR3 loop spans 15 amino acids. The rearrangement links TRBV19 to TRBJ1-6, with 9 bases lining up with TRBD1. The TCR comes from a human donor with acute or convalescent COVID-19. The donor label of this sample is uncertain. Material for sequencing was peripheral blood. CDR3 nucleotide sequence: TGTGCCAGTAGTATACGGACAGGGGAAAGCTCACCCCTCCACTTT. It encodes CASSIRTGESSPLHF.